The source of this TCR beta chain is a study of tumor and adjacent non-tumor tissue in lung cancer. This clonotype came up many times. What it binds is unknown. RNA was extracted from bulk tissue without any cell sorting. More than 3 cm separated this lung sample from the edge of the tumor. Between August and November 2014, newly diagnosed, chemotherapy-naive lung cancer patients underwent thoracic surgery in China. A modified ARM-PCR protocol with three rounds of nested PCR amplified TCRbeta. MiXCR, run by TCRdb on the multiplex PCR reads, gives a single entry per CDR3 protein. The sample includes 50,000 to 60,000 distinct CDR3 sequences, about 70% of them seen just once. The CDR3 totals 14 residues. V dropped 3 bases and J dropped 5 bases, with 13 bases sitting between them. Germline lookup yields CDR1 MDHEN and CDR2 SYDVKM. Notes on the study in general: Tumor tissue had significantly higher TCR diversity than normal lung. In normal lung, the top 100 clones were significantly more dominant than in tumor.

The sequence derives from a woman aged 55-69 years with non-small cell lung cancer. The chain joins TRBV28 to TRBJ2-5; D may be TRBD1 (5 bases). Sequencing was performed on distant non-tumor lung tissue. The CDR3 is CASSFASQGETQYF. In nucleotides, the CDR3 is TGTGCCAGCAGTTTTGCGTCTCAGGGCGAGACCCAGTACTTC.